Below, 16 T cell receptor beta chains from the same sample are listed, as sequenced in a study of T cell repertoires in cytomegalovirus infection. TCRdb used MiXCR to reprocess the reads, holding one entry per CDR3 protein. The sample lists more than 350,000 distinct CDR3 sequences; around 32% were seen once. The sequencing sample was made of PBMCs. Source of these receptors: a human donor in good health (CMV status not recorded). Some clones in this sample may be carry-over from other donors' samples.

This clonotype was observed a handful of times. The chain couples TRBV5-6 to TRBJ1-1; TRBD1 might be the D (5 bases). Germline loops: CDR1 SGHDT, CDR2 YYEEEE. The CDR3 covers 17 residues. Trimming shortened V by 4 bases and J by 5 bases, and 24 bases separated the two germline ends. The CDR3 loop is CASSLNLAGSVKTEAFF. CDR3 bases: TGTGCCAGCAGCCTGAATCTTGCAGGGTCGGTAAAGACTGAAGCTTTCTTT. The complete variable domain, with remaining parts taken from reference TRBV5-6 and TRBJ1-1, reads DAGVTQSPTHLIKTRGQQVTLRCSPKSGHDTVSWYQQALGQGPQFIFQYYEEEERQRGNFPDRFSGHQFPNYSSELNVNALLLGDSALYLCASSLNLAGSVKTEAFFGQGTRLTVV.

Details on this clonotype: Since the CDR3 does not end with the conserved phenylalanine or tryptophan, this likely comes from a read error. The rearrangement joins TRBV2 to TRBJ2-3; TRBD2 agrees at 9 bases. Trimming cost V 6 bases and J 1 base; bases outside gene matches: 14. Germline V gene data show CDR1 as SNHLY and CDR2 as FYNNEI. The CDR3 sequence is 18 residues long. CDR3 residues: CASRPHPGASGGTDTQYL. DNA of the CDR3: TGTGCCAGCAGACCCCACCCGGGGGCTAGCGGGGGCACAGATACGCAGTATTTG.

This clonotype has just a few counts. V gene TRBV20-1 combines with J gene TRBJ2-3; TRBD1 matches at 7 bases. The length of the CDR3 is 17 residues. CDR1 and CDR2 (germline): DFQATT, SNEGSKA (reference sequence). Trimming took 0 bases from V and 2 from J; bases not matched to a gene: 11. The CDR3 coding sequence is TGCAGTGCTAGAGACCACTTTGGGACAGTCGACACAGATACGCAGTATTTT. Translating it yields CSARDHFGTVDTDTQYF.

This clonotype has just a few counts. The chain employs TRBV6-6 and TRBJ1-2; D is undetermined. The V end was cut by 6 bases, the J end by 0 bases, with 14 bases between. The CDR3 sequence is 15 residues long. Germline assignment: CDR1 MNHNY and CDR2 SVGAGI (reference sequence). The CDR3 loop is CASSPQTPSNYGYTF. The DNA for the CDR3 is TGTGCCAGCAGCCCTCAGACACCCTCTAACTATGGCTACACCTTC.

The CDR3 sequence is CSVVLLGSGGYTF. CDR3 bases: TGCAGCGTTGTGTTACTGGGATCGGGAGGCTACACCTTC. The gene calls are TRBV29-1 and TRBJ1-2; D is unclear. The CDR3 has 13 residues. V gave up 4 bases and J gave up 8 bases, with 17 bases separating them. CDR1 is SQVTM and CDR2 is ANQGSEA in the germline V gene.

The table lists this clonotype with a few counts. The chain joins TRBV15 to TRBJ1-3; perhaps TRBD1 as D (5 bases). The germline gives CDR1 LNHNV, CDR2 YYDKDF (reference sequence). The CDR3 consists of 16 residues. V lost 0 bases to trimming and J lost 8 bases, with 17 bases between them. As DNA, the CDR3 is TGTGCCACCAGCAGAGACAGGGCGCTTTGGGTCGACACCATATATTTT. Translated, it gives CATSRDRALWVDTIYF.

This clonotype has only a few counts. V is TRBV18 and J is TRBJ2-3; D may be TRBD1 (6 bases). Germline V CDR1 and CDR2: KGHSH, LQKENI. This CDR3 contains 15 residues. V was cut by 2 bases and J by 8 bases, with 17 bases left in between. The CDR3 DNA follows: TGTGCCAGCTCACCAGTGGGGGACACGATCGGTACGCAGTATTTT. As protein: CASSPVGDTIGTQYF. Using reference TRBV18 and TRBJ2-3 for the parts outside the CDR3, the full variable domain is NAGVMQNPRHLVRRRGQEARLRCSPMKGHSHVYWYRQLPEEGLKFMVYLQKENIIDESGMPKERFSAEFPKEGPSILRIQQVVRGDSAAYFCASSPVGDTIGTQYFGPGTRLTVL.

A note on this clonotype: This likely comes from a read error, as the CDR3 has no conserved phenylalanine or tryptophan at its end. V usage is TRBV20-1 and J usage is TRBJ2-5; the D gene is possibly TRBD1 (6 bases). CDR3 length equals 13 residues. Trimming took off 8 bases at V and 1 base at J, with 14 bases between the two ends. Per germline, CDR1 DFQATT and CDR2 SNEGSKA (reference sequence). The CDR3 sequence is CSPGRGGQETQYL. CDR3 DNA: TGCAGTCCGGGCAGGGGCGGCCAAGAGACCCAGTACTTA.

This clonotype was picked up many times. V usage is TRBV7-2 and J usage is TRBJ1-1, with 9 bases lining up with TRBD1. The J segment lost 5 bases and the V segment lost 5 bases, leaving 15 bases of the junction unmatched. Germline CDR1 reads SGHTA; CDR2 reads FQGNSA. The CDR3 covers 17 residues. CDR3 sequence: CASSLWGTGGGFTEAFF. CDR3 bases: TGTGCCAGCAGCCTCTGGGGTACAGGGGGCGGGTTTACTGAAGCTTTCTTT.

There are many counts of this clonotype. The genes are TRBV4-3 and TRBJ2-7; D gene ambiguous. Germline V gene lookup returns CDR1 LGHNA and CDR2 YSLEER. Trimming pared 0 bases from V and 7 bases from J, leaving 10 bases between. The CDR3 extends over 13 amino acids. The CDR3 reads CASSQERLGEQYF. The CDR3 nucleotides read TGCGCCAGCAGCCAAGAGAGGTTAGGGGAGCAGTACTTC.

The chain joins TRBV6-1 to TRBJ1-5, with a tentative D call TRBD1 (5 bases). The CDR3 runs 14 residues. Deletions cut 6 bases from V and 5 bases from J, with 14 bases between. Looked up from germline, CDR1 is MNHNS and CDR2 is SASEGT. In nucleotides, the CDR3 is TGTGCCAGCAGCATCGACAGCCCAGATCAGCCCCAGCATTTT. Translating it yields CASSIDSPDQPQHF.

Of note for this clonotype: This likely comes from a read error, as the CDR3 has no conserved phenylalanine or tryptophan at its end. The CDR3 coding sequence is TGCGCCAGCAGCCCTACCAGACTAGCGGGGGGGCCAGGGGAGCAGTTCTTA. Its translation is CASSPTRLAGGPGEQFL. The chain employs TRBV4-3 and TRBJ2-1, with 14 bases that match TRBD2. Germline assignment: CDR1 LGHNA and CDR2 YSLEER. The CDR3 consists of 17 residues. Unmatched junction bases numbered 12, after V lost 4 bases and J lost 10 bases.

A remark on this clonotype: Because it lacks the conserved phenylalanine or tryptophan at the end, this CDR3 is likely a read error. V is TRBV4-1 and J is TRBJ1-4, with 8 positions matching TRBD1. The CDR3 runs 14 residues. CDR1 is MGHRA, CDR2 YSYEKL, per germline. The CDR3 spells CASSITGGGEKLFL. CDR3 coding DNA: TGTGCCAGCAGCATAACAGGGGGTGGTGAAAAACTGTTTTTG.

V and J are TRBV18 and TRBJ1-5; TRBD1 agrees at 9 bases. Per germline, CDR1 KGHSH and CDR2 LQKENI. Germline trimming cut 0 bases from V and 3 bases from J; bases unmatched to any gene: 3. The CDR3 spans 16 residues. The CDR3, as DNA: TGTGCCAGCTCACCACCGGGACAGGGTACCAATCAGCCCCAGCATTTT. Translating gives CASSPPGQGTNQPQHF.

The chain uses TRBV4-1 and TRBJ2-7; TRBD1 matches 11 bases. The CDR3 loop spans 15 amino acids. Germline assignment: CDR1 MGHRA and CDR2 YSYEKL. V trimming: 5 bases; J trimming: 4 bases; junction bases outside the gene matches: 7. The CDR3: CASSNGQGASYEQYF. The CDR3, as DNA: TGCGCCAGCAGCAACGGACAGGGGGCGTCTTACGAGCAGTACTTC.

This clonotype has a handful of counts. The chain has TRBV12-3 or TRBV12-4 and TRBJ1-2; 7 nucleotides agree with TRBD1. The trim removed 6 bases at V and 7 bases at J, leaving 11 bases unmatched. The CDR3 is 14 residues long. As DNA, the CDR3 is TGTGCCAGCAGCTATCTACAGGGGCTTGGTGGCTACACCTTC. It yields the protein CASSYLQGLGGYTF.